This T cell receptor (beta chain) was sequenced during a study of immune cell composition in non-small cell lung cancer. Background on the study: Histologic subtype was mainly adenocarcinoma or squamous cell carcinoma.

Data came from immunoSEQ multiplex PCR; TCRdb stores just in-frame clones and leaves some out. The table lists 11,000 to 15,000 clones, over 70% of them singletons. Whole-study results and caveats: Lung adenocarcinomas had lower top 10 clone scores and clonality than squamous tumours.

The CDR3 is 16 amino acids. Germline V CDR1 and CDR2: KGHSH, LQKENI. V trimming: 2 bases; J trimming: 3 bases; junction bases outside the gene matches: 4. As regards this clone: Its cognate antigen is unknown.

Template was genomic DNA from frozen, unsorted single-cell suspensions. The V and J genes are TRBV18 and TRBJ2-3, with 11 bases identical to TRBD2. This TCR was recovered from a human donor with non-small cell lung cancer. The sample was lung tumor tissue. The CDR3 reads CASSPGGTSGTDTQYF. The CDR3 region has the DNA TGTGCCAGCTCACCAGGGGGGACTAGCGGAACAGATACGCAGTATTTT.